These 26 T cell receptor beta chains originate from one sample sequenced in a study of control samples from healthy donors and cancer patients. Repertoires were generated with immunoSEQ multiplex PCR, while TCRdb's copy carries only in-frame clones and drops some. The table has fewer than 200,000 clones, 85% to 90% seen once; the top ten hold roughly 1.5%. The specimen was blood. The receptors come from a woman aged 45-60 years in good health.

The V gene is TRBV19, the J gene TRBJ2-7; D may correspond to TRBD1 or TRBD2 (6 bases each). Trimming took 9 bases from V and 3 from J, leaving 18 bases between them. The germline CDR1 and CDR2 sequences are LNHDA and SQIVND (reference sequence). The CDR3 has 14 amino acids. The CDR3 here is CASQRGDTNYEQYF. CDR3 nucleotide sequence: TGTGCCAGCCAAAGGGGGGACACCAACTACGAGCAGTACTTC.

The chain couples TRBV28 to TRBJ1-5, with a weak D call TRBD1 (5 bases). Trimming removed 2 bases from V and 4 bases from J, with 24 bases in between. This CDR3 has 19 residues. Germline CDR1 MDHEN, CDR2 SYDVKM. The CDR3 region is CASSLRAWGRSALNQPQHF. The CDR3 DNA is TGTGCCAGCAGTTTAAGGGCTTGGGGCAGGTCCGCCCTTAATCAGCCCCAGCATTTT.

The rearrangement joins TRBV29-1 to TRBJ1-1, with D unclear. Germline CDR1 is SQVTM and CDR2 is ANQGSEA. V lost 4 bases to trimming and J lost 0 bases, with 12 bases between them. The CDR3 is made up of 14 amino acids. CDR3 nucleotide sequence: TGCAGCGTTGGACATAGGCAACTGAACACTGAAGCTTTCTTT. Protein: CSVGHRQLNTEAFF.

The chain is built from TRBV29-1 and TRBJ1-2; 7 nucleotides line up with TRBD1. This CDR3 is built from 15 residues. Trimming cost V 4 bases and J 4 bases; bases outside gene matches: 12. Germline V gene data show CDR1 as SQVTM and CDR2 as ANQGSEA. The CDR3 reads CSVVSGGGWSYGYTF. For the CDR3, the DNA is TGCAGCGTTGTCTCAGGGGGGGGCTGGAGCTATGGCTACACCTTC.

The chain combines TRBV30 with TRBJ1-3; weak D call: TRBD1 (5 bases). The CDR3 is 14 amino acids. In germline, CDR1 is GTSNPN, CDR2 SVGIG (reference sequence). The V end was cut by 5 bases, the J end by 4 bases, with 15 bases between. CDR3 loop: CAWADRPGGNTIYF. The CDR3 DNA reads TGTGCCTGGGCCGACAGACCGGGAGGAAACACCATATATTTT.

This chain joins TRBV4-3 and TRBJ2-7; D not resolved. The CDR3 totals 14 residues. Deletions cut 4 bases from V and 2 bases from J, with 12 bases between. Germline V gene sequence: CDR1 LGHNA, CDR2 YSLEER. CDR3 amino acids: CASSPDLKAYEQYF. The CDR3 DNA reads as TGCGCCAGCAGCCCCGATCTAAAAGCCTACGAGCAGTACTTC.

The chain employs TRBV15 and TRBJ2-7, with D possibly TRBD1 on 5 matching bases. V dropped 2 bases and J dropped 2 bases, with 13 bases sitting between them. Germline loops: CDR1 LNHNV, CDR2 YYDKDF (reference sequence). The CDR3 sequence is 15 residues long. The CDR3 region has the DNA TGTGCCACCAGCAGAACCCTGACGGACACCTACGAGCAGTACTTC. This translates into CATSRTLTDTYEQYF. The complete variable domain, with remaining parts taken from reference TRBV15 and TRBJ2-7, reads DAMVIQNPRYQVTQFGKPVTLSCSQTLNHNVMYWYQQKSSQAPKLLFHYYDKDFNNEADTPDNFQSRRPNTSFCFLDIRSPGLGDTAMYLCATSRTLTDTYEQYFGPGTRLTVT.

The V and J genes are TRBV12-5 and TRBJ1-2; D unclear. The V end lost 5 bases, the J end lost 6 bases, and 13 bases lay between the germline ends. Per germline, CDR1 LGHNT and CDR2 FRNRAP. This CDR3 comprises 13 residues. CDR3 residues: CASGVDTTDGYTF. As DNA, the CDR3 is TGTGCTAGTGGTGTCGACACGACGGATGGCTACACCTTC.

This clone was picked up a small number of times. CDR3 protein: CATGERESPLHF. The DNA for the CDR3 is TGTGCCACAGGGGAGCGTGAGTCACCCCTCCACTTT. The chain has TRBV6-5 and TRBJ1-6, with a weak D call TRBD1 (6 bases). This CDR3 region has 12 residues. Deletions cut 10 bases from V and 10 bases from J, with 14 bases between. Germline V gives CDR1 MNHEY, CDR2 SVGAGI.

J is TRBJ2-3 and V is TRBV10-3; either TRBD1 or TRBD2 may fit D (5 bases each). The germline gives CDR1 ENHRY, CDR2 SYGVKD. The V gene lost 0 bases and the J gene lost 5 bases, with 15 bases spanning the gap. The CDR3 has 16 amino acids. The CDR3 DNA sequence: TGTGCCATCAGTGAGTCGAGGGGCAGGGTGGTAGATACGCAGTATTTT. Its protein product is CAISESRGRVVDTQYF.

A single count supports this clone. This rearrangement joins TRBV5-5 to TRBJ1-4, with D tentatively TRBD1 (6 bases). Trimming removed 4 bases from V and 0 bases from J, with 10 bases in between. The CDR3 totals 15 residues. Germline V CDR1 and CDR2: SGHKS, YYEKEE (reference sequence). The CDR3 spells CASSPWTATNEKLFF. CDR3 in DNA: TGTGCCAGCAGCCCGTGGACAGCAACTAATGAAAAACTGTTTTTT.

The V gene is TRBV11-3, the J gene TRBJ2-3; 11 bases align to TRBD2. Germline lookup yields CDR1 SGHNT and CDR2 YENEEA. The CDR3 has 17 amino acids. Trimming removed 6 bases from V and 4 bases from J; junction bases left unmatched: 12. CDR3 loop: CASSRFSGRANPDTQYF. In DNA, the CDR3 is TGTGCCAGCAGTCGTTTTAGCGGGAGGGCCAATCCAGATACGCAGTATTTT.

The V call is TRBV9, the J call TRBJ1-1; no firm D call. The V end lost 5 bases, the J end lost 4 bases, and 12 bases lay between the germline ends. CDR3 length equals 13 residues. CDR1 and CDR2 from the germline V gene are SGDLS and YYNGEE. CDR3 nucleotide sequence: TGTGCCAGCAGTCCTACCGGGAGCACTGAAGCTTTCTTT. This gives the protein CASSPTGSTEAFF.

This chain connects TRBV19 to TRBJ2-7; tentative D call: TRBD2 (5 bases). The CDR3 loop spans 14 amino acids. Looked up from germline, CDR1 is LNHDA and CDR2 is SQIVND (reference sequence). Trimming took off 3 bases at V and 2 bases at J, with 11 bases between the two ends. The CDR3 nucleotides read TGTGCCAGTAGTATCGGGGTTGGGGCCTACGAGCAGTACTTC. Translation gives CASSIGVGAYEQYF.

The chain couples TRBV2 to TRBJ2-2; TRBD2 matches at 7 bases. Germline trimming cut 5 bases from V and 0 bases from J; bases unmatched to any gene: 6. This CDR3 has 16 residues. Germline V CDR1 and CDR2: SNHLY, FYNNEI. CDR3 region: CASSKQRGANTGELFF. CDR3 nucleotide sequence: TGTGCCAGCAGTAAACAGCGGGGAGCGAACACCGGGGAGCTGTTTTTT.

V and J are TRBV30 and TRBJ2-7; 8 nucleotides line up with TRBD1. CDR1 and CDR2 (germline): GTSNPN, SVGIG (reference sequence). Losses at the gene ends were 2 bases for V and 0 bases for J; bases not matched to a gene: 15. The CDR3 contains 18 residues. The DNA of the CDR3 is TGTGCCTGGAGTCGTTTCTGGTCGTCAGGGGGCAACTCCTACGAGCAGTACTTC. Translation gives CAWSRFWSSGGNSYEQYF. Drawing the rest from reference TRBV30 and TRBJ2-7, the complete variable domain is SQTIHQWPATLVQPVGSPLSLECTVEGTSNPNLYWYRQAAGRGLQLLFYSVGIGQISSEVPQNLSASRPQDRQFILSSKKLLLSDSGFYLCAWSRFWSSGGNSYEQYFGPGTRLTVT.

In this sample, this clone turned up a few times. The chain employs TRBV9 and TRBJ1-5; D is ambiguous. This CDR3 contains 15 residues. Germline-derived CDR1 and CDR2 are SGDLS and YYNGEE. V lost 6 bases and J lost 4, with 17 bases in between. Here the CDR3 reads CASNQDGGRNQPQHF. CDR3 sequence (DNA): TGTGCCAGCAACCAGGACGGAGGGAGGAATCAGCCCCAGCATTTT.

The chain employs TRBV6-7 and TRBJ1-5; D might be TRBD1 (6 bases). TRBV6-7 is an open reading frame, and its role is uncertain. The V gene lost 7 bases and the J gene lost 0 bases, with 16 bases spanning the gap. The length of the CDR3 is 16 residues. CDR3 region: CASKKGQIYSNQPQHF. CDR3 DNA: TGTGCCAGCAAAAAAGGACAGATCTATAGCAATCAGCCCCAGCATTTT.

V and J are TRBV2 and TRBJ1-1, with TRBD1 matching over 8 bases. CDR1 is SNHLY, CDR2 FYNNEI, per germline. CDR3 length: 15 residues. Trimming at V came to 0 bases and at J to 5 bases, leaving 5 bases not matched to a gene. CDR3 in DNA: TGTGCCAGCAGTGAAGCGGGCAGGGGGCCAACTGAAGCTTTCTTT. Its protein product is CASSEAGRGPTEAFF.

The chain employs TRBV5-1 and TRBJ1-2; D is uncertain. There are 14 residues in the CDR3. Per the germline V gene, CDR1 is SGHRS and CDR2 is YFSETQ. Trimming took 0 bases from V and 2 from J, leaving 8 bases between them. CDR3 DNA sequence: TGCGCCAGCAGCTTGGGGACTGAAAACTATGGCTACACCTTC. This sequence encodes CASSLGTENYGYTF.

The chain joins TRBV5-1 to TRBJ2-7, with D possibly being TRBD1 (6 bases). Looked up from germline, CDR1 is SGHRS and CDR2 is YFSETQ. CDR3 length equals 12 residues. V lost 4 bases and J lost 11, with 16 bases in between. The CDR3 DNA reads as TGCGCCAGCAGCCCCGGACAGAATTTGGAGTACTTC. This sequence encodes CASSPGQNLEYF.

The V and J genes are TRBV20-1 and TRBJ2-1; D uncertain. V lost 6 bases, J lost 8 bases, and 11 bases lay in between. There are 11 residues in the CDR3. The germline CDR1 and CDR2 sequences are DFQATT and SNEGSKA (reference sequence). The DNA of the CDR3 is TGCAGTGCGCCCGTAGTTCATGAGCAGTTCTTC. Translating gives CSAPVVHEQFF.

The chain's CDR3 is CASSRAPFSPDTQYF. DNA of the CDR3: TGTGCCAGCAGCCGGGCCCCATTCTCCCCAGATACGCAGTATTTT. The J gene is TRBJ2-3, the V gene TRBV14; D is undetermined. The CDR3 sequence is 15 residues long. The germline V gene encodes CDR1 SGHDN and CDR2 FVKESK. Trimming shortened V by 4 bases and J by 4 bases, and 15 bases separated the two germline ends.

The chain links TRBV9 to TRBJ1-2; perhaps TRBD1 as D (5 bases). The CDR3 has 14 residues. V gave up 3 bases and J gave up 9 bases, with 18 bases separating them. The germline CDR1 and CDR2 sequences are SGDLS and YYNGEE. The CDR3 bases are TGTGCCAGCAGCGCCGGGACCACTACTGGTCGCTACACCTTC. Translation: CASSAGTTTGRYTF. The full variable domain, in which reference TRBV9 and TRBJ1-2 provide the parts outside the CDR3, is DSGVTQTPKHLITATGQRVTLRCSPRSGDLSVYWYQQSLDQGLQFLIQYYNGEERAKGNILERFSAQQFPDLHSELNLSSLELGDSALYFCASSAGTTTGRYTFGSGTRLTVV.

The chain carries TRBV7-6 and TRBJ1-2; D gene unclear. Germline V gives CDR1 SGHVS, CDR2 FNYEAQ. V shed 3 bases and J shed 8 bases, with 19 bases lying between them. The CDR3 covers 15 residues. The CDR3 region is CASSFYLDGADGYTF. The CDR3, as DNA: TGTGCCAGCAGCTTTTACCTTGACGGCGCCGACGGCTACACCTTC.

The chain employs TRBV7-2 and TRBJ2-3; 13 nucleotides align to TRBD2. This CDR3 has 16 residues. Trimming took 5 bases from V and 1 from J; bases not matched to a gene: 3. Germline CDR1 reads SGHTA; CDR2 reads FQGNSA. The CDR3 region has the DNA TGTGCCAGCAGCCTCGGACTAGCGGGGGGCACAGATACGCAGTATTTT. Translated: CASSLGLAGGTDTQYF.